This T cell receptor (beta chain) was obtained from a study of tumor-infiltrating lymphocytes in primary liver carcinoma. This CDR3 region has 14 residues. V lost 3 bases to trimming and J lost 8 bases, with 17 bases between them. The germline V gene has CDR1 MDHEN and CDR2 SYDVKM. TCR beta cDNA came from about 450 ng total RNA, primed with a constant-region primer. A slightly modified ARM-PCR protocol with three nested multiplex PCR rounds produced these TCR beta libraries. PCR rounds one and two used TRBV1-TRBV30 forward primers with a C-beta reverse primer for 9 to 10 cycles each. MiXCR, run by TCRdb on the multiplex PCR reads, gives a single entry per CDR3 protein. The table lists about 37,000 distinct CDR3 sequences, around 80% of them singletons. The tissue used was unsorted bulk material of roughly 17-34 mg. RNA and DNA were co-extracted from it with the AllPrep DNA/RNA mini kit. About this clonotype: This clone may be a read error of a much larger clone one base away.

The sequenced material came from tumor-adjacent normal liver tissue. The chain couples TRBV28 to TRBJ2-7; no firm D call. The TCR sequence derives from a man aged 40-49 years with primary liver carcinoma and hepatitis B virus infection. CDR3 sequence reads: CASSLAATSHKQYF. The CDR3 DNA reads TGTGCCAGCAGTTTGGCGGCGACCTCCCACAAGCAGTACTTC.